Shown below are 5 T cell receptor beta chains from a single sample sequenced in a study of blood T cell repertoires in COVID-19. This table comes from immunoSEQ multiplex PCR, and its TCRdb copy is limited to in-frame clones, with some not included. The sample holds some 340,000 clones, 80% to 90% seen once. The sample comprised peripheral blood. These TCRs come from a man younger than 40 with active or convalescent COVID-19.

The genes are TRBV5-1 and TRBJ2-3; 8 nucleotides agree with TRBD2. V was clipped by 2 bases and J by 6 bases; unmatched bases: 11. Per the germline V gene, CDR1 is SGHRS and CDR2 is YFSETQ. The CDR3 spans 16 residues. Written as DNA, the CDR3 is TGCGCCAGCAGCTTTTACGGGAGGGCCTTGGTGGATACGCAGTATTTT. Translation: CASSFYGRALVDTQYF.

This clone was observed once. The chain recombines TRBV2 with TRBJ2-1, with D perhaps TRBD2 (5 bases). V was cut by 6 bases and J by 8 bases, with 11 bases left in between. CDR1 is SNHLY, CDR2 FYNNEI, per germline. The CDR3 has 12 amino acids. The CDR3 region has the DNA TGTGCCAGCAGGCGACTACGCGATGAGCAGTTCTTC. Translation: CASRRLRDEQFF.

This clone occurred a few times. The chain links TRBV6-5 to TRBJ2-1, with D perhaps matching TRBD2 (6 bases). V was trimmed by 0 bases and J by 8 bases, leaving 11 bases between them. The CDR3 length is 14 residues. The germline gives CDR1 MNHEY, CDR2 SVGAGI. CDR3 in DNA: TGTGCCAGCAGTTACTCAGCGGGCTTGGATGAGCAGTTCTTC. It yields the protein CASSYSAGLDEQFF.

This chain uses TRBV5-1 with TRBJ2-5; TRBD1 might be the D (6 bases). CDR1 is SGHRS and CDR2 is YFSETQ in the germline V gene. The germline V and J ends were trimmed by 4 bases and 3 bases, with 16 bases remaining between them. The length of the CDR3 is 15 residues. CDR3 bases: TGCGCCAGCAGCAGCTTACAGGGTCACAAAGAGACCCAGTACTTC. Translation gives CASSSLQGHKETQYF.

The chain combines TRBV11-2 with TRBJ1-6; no clear D gene. The CDR3 runs to 15 residues. V dropped 0 bases and J dropped 5 bases, with 8 bases sitting between them. In germline, CDR1 is SGHAT, CDR2 FQNNGV. CDR3 in DNA: TGTGCCAGCAGCTTAGATGTTACAGATAATTCACCCCTCCACTTT. Translation: CASSLDVTDNSPLHF.